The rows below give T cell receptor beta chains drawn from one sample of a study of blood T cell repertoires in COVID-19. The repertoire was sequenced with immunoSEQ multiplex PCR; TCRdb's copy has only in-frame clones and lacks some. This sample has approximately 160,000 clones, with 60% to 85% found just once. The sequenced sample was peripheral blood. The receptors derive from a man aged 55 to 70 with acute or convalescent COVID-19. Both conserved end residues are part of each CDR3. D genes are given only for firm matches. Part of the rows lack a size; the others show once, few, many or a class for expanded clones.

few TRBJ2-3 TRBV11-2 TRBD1 CASSSHRGQNTDTQYF TGTGCCAGCAGCTCCCACAGGGGGCAGAACACAGATACGCAGTATTTT
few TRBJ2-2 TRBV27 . CASSFSPGTLANTGELFF TGTGCCAGCAGTTTTTCCCCCGGGACACTAGCGAACACCGGGGAGCTGTTTTTT
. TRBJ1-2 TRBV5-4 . CASSVDSPNYGYTF TGTGCCAGCAGCGTTGACAGTCCTAACTATGGCTACACCTTC
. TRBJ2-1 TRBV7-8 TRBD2 CASSVGTSGGKQFF TGTGCCAGCAGCGTCGGGACTAGCGGGGGGAAGCAGTTCTTC
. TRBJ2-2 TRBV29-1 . CSVEDREITGELFF TGCAGCGTTGAAGATCGGGAGATCACCGGGGAGCTGTTTTTT
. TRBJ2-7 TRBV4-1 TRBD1 CASRPSTGQSPYEQYF TGCGCCAGCAGACCAAGCACGGGACAGTCTCCCTACGAGCAGTACTTC
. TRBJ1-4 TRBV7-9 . CASSLTGEKLFF TGTGCCAGCAGCTTAACGGGAGAAAAACTGTTTTTT
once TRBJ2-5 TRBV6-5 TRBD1 CASSRDRGQETQYF TGTGCCAGCAGTCGAGACAGGGGGCAAGAGACCCAGTACTTC
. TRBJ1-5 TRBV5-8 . CASSRQGNQPQHF TGTGCCAGCAGTAGGCAGGGCAATCAGCCCCAGCATTTT
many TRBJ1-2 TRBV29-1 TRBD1 CSVGQGLDGYTF TGCAGCGTTGGACAGGGTCTAGATGGCTACACCTTC
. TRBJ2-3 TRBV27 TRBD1 CASGPTGEITDTQYF TGTGCCAGCGGTCCGACAGGGGAAATCACAGATACGCAGTATTTT
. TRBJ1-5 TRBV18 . CASSPGGRNQPQHF TGTGCCAGCTCACCCGGGGGGAGGAATCAGCCCCAGCATTTT
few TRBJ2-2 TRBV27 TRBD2 CASSLNLLAVGTGELFF TGTGCCAGCAGTCTAAACTTACTAGCGGTGGGAACCGGGGAGCTGTTTTTT
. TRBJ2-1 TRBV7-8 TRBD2 CASTLAGGPGEQFF TGTGCCAGCACCCTAGCGGGGGGGCCGGGTGAGCAGTTCTTC
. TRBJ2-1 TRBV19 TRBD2 CASSTRGAANEQFF TGTGCCAGTAGTACGCGGGGGGCAGCCAATGAGCAGTTCTTC
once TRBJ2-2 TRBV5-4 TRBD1 CASSSWTGGTGELFF TGTGCCAGCAGCTCATGGACAGGGGGAACCGGGGAGCTGTTTTTT
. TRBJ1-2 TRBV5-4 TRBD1 CASRGQGPKLWGYTF TGTGCCAGCAGGGGACAGGGGCCAAAACTGTGGGGCTACACCTTC
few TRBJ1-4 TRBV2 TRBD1 CASSDKGQEFEKLFF TGTGCCAGCAGTGATAAGGGACAGGAGTTTGAAAAACTGTTTTTT
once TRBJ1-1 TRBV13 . CASRKSGGAPRAFF TGTGCCAGCAGGAAGTCGGGAGGGGCCCCAAGGGCTTTCTTT
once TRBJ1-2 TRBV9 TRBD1 CASSVNTGGDYGYTF TGTGCCAGCAGCGTCAACACAGGGGGAGACTATGGCTACACCTTC
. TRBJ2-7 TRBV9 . CASSVGSTFDEQYF TGTGCCAGCAGCGTAGGGAGTACGTTCGACGAGCAGTACTTC
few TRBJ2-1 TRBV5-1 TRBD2 CASSPMGGVGEQFF TGCGCCAGCAGCCCCATGGGAGGGGTAGGTGAGCAGTTCTTC
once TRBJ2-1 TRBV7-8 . CASSREPLRGNEQFF TGTGCCAGCAGCCGGGAGCCCCTGCGTGGCAATGAGCAGTTCTTC
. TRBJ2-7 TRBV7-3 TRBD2 CASSASSGASYEQYF TGTGCCAGCAGCGCGTCTAGCGGGGCCTCCTACGAGCAGTACTTC
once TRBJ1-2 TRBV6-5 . CASTHLGNRNYGYTF TGTGCCAGCACACACCTAGGGAACAGGAACTATGGCTACACCTTC
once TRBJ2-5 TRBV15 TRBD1 CATSRTGGAQETQYF TGTGCCACCAGCAGGACAGGGGGAGCGCAAGAGACCCAGTACTTC
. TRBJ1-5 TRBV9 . CASSMAPGGNQPQHF TGTGCCAGCAGCATGGCCCCGGGGGGCAATCAGCCCCAGCATTTT
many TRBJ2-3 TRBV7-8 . CASSMFQGADTQYF TGTGCCAGCAGCATGTTTCAGGGTGCAGATACGCAGTATTTT
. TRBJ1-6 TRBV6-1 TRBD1 CASSEAPQGGSSYNSPLHF TGTGCCAGCAGTGAAGCGCCCCAGGGGGGAAGCTCCTATAATTCACCCCTCCACTTT
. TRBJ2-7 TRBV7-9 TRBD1 CASSSERGQGPYEQYF TGTGCCAGCAGCTCCGAACGAGGACAGGGACCCTACGAGCAGTACTTC
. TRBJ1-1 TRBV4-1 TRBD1 CASSQRQGGNTEAFF TGCGCCAGCAGCCAACGACAGGGGGGGAACACTGAAGCTTTCTTT
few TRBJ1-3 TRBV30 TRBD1 CAWSVTYRGIGNTIYF TGTGCCTGGAGTGTTACGTACAGGGGGATCGGAAACACCATATATTTT
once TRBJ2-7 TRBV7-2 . CASSLGRGDTYEQYF TGTGCCAGCAGCTTGGGCAGGGGGGATACCTACGAGCAGTACTTC
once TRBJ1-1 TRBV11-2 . CASSLDSGAGYTEAFF TGTGCCAGCAGCTTAGATTCGGGAGCGGGGTACACTGAAGCTTTCTTT
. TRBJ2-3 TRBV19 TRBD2 CASSMAPSGGATDTQYF TGTGCCAGTAGTATGGCCCCTAGCGGGGGGGCCACAGATACGCAGTATTTT
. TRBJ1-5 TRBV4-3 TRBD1 CASTPGRGVNQPQHF TGCGCCAGCACACCGGGCAGGGGGGTCAATCAGCCCCAGCATTTT
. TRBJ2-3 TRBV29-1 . CSVAGGVGTDTQYF TGCAGCGTTGCAGGAGGGGTCGGCACAGATACGCAGTATTTT
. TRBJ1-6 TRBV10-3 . CAISEQSGSGASPLHF TGTGCCATCAGTGAACAGTCTGGAAGTGGGGCTTCACCCCTCCACTTT
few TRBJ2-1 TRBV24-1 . CATSDLDSSSYNEQFF TGTGCCACCAGTGATTTGGATAGTAGTTCCTACAATGAGCAGTTCTTC
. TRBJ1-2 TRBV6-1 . CASSEEAGRTF TGTGCCAGCAGTGAAGAGGCGGGTAGAACCTTC
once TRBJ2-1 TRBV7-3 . CASSLYSYNEQFF TGTGCCAGCAGCCTCTATTCCTACAATGAGCAGTTCTTC
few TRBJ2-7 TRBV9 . CASSVDSAYEQYF TGTGCCAGCAGTGTGGACAGCGCCTACGAGCAGTACTTC
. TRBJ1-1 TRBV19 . CASSVAENTEAFF TGTGCCAGTAGTGTCGCAGAGAACACTGAAGCTTTCTTT
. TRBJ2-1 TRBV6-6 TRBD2 CATETSGYNEQFF TGTGCCACCGAGACTAGCGGATACAATGAGCAGTTCTTC
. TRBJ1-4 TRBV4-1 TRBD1 CASSSRTGDNEKLFF TGCGCCAGCAGCTCCCGGACAGGAGATAATGAAAAACTGTTTTTT
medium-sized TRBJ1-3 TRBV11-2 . CASSHPPEKLYSGNTIYF TGTGCCAGCAGCCACCCGCCCGAGAAACTGTACTCTGGAAACACCATATATTTT
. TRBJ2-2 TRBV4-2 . CASSQELRNTGELFF TGTGCCAGCAGCCAAGAACTAAGAAACACCGGGGAGCTGTTTTTT
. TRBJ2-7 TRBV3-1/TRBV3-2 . CASSQAGTKTYEQYF TGTGCCAGCAGCCAGGCCGGGACAAAGACCTACGAGCAGTACTTC
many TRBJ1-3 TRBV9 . CASSVSSGNTIYF TGTGCCAGCAGCGTCTCCTCTGGAAACACCATATATTTT
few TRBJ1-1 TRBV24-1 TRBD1 CATGGDRGLAEAFF TGTGCCACTGGGGGGGACAGGGGGCTCGCTGAAGCTTTCTTT
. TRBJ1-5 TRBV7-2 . CASSLGGGLGNQPQHF TGTGCCAGCAGCTTGGGGGGGGGACTGGGCAATCAGCCCCAGCATTTT
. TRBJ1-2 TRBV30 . CAWSKARYTF TGTGCCTGGAGTAAAGCGCGCTACACCTTC
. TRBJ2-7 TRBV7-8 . CASSSDYSYEQYF TGTGCCAGCAGCTCGGACTACTCCTACGAGCAGTACTTC
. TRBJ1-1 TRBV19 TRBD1 CASSARDRGNTEAFF TGTGCCAGTAGTGCCCGGGACAGGGGGAACACTGAAGCTTTCTTT
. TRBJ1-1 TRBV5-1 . CASSARGMNTEAFF TGCGCCAGCAGCGCCCGGGGGATGAACACTGAAGCTTTCTTT
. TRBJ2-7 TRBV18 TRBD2 CASSPAVAGSYEQYF TGTGCCAGCTCACCAGCGGTAGCGGGGAGCTACGAGCAGTACTTC
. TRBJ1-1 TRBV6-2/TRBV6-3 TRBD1 CASSYWRGHMRTEAFF TGTGCCAGCAGTTATTGGAGGGGGCATATGCGGACTGAAGCTTTCTTT
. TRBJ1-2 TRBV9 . CASSVGKGAVRYGYTF TGTGCCAGCAGCGTAGGAAAAGGGGCCGTTAGGTACGGCTACACCTTC
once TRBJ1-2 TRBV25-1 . CASSEVRSGLEAYGYTF TGTGCCAGCAGTGAAGTCCGTTCGGGGTTGGAGGCCTATGGCTACACCTTC